These 23 T cell receptor beta chains were all obtained from the same sample, sequenced in a study of naive and memory T cell subsets. The beta constant-region primer was an equimolar mix of two oligonucleotides covering TRBC1 and TRBC2. TCRdb re-called the UMI-ligation and nested PCR reads with MiXCR, one entry per CDR3 protein. The table records 150,000 or so distinct CDR3 sequences, over 15% of them present only once. Specimen: naive CD4+ T cells from blood. These receptors came from a human donor in good health.

There are a few counts of this clonotype. The V call is TRBV5-1, the J call TRBJ2-3; 9 bases line up with TRBD1. Germline V CDR1 and CDR2: SGHRS, YFSETQ. The CDR3 covers 13 residues. J gave up 1 base and V 10 bases, and 4 bases lay outside the gene matches. The CDR3 here is CAFRDRGTDTQYF. CDR3 coding DNA: TGCGCCTTCCGGGACAGGGGCACAGATACGCAGTATTTT.

V is TRBV19 and J is TRBJ1-2; TRBD1 aligns across 8 bases. The CDR3 has 17 residues. With 3 bases clipped from V and 5 bases from J, the junction kept 14 bases outside the gene matches. CDR1 and CDR2 (germline): LNHDA, SQIVND (reference sequence). The CDR3 reads CASSIHARPGGRYGYTF. The CDR3 DNA reads as TGTGCCAGTAGTATTCATGCCCGGCCAGGGGGCCGGTATGGCTACACCTTC.

V gene TRBV12-3 or TRBV12-4 combines with J gene TRBJ2-7; D gene uncertain. This CDR3 has 13 residues. The ends were cut back, 6 bases at V and 2 bases at J, with 11 bases in the middle. DNA of the CDR3: TGTGCCAGCAGCCGGGTCCTCCCCTACGAGCAGTACTTC. This codes for CASSRVLPYEQYF.

The chain is built from TRBV10-3 and TRBJ2-1; 8 nucleotides line up with TRBD2. V lost 6 bases and J lost 6; bases outside the gene matches: 10. The CDR3 is 15 amino acids. Per the germline V gene, CDR1 is ENHRY and CDR2 is SYGVKD. The CDR3 DNA reads TGTGCCATCAGAGAGCGGGAGACCTATAGCAATGAGCAGTTCTTC. This sequence encodes CAIRERETYSNEQFF.

This chain connects TRBV7-9 to TRBJ2-1; no firm D call. Per germline, CDR1 SEHNR and CDR2 FQNEAQ (reference sequence). This CDR3 is 14 amino acids long. The V and J ends lost 3 bases and 3 bases respectively, with 9 bases between them. The CDR3 DNA reads TGTGCCAGCAGCTTGATCGAAGTCTACAATGAGCAGTTCTTC. Amino acid sequence: CASSLIEVYNEQFF.

About this clonotype: Being one base from a much bigger clone, this may be a read error. The chain combines TRBV28 with TRBJ2-2, with D hard to call. Germline loops: CDR1 MDHEN, CDR2 SYDVKM. The CDR3 has 11 residues. The CDR3 loop reads CACSLAGELFF. Here the CDR3 DNA reads TGTGCCTGCAGTTTGGCCGGGGAGCTGTTTTTT.

This rearrangement joins TRBV6-6 to TRBJ1-4; D ambiguous. Germline loops: CDR1 MNHNY, CDR2 SVGAGI (reference sequence). V gave up 5 bases and J gave up 8 bases, with 15 bases separating them. The CDR3 is 14 amino acids. The DNA of the CDR3 is TGTGCCAGCAGTGACCGGGAGGGTGGCGAAAAACTGTTTTTT. Protein: CASSDREGGEKLFF.

This clonotype was counted at least ten times. V is TRBV7-3 and J is TRBJ2-1, with TRBD2 matching over 8 bases. Germline-derived CDR1 and CDR2 are SGHTA and FQGTGA. The CDR3 covers 14 residues. J lost 5 bases, V lost 5 bases, and 5 bases had no gene match. The CDR3 DNA reads as TGTGCCAGCAGCACTAGCGGAGCTCACAATGAGCAGTTCTTC. Translating it yields CASSTSGAHNEQFF. Drawing the rest from reference TRBV7-3 and TRBJ2-1, the complete variable domain is GAGVSQTPSNKVTEKGKYVELRCDPISGHTALYWYRQSLGQGPEFLIYFQGTGAADDSGLPNDRFFAVRPEGSVSTLKIQRTERGDSAVYLCASSTSGAHNEQFFGPGTRLTVL.

The V and J genes are TRBV30 and TRBJ2-2; D may correspond to TRBD1 or TRBD2 (5 bases each). The CDR3 length is 16 residues. Per the germline V gene, CDR1 is GTSNPN and CDR2 is SVGIG (reference sequence). Deletions cut 6 bases from V and 1 base from J, with 18 bases between. CDR3 DNA sequence: TGTGCCTGCCCATTCCGGGACCGGTGGAACACCGGGGAGCTGTTTTTT. Translation: CACPFRDRWNTGELFF.

The chain is built from TRBV11-2 and TRBJ2-7, with 8 bases aligning to TRBD2. This CDR3 contains 14 residues. Germline loops: CDR1 SGHAT, CDR2 FQNNGV. Unmatched junction bases numbered 6, after V lost 5 bases and J lost 3 bases. The CDR3 DNA follows: TGTGCCAGCAGCCAACCGGGACTAGGCTACGAGCAGTACTTC. It codes for CASSQPGLGYEQYF.

Many counts were recorded for this clonotype. The rearrangement uses TRBV5-4 and TRBJ2-1, with TRBD1 as a possible D gene (5 bases). The V end was cut by 4 bases, the J end by 0 bases, with 11 bases between. Germline V gene lookup returns CDR1 SGHNT and CDR2 YYREEE (reference sequence). This CDR3 comprises 15 residues. The CDR3 loop is CASSLPGISYNEQFF. The CDR3 coding sequence is TGTGCCAGCAGCCTGCCAGGGATCTCCTACAATGAGCAGTTCTTC. Supplemented by reference TRBV5-4 and TRBJ2-1, the full variable domain reads ETGVTQSPTHLIKTRGQQVTLRCSSQSGHNTVSWYQQALGQGPQFIFQYYREEENGRGNFPPRFSGLQFPNYSSELNVNALELDDSALYLCASSLPGISYNEQFFGPGTRLTVL.

This clonotype came up a few times. V is TRBV5-1 and J is TRBJ1-1; a possible D gene is TRBD1 (5 bases). Germline loops: CDR1 SGHRS, CDR2 YFSETQ. This CDR3 is built from 14 residues. Between the trimmed V and J ends, which lost 2 bases and 0 bases, there was a span of 8 bases. The CDR3 protein is CASSFDSMNTEAFF. CDR3 DNA: TGCGCCAGCAGCTTTGACAGTATGAACACTGAAGCTTTCTTT.

This rearrangement joins TRBV7-3 to TRBJ2-1, with 7 bases that match TRBD1. Germline-derived CDR1 and CDR2 are SGHTA and FQGTGA. CDR3 size: 15 residues. V was pared by 3 bases and J by 6 bases, with 8 bases of the junction left unmatched. As DNA, the CDR3 is TGTGCCAGCAGCTTTGGCTCAGACAGGGCCAATGAGCAGTTCTTC. Its protein product is CASSFGSDRANEQFF.

This sequence joins TRBV15 and TRBJ2-7; 9 bases align to TRBD1. J gave up 3 bases and V 1 base, and 4 bases lay outside the gene matches. CDR1 LNHNV and CDR2 YYDKDF come from the germline V gene (reference sequence). This CDR3 has 15 residues. Here the CDR3 DNA reads TGTGCCACCAGCAGAGGAGGGACAGGGAGCTACGAGCAGTACTTC. Protein: CATSRGGTGSYEQYF.

The rearrangement links TRBV29-1 to TRBJ2-1; TRBD2 matches 12 bases. Germline V gene lookup returns CDR1 SQVTM and CDR2 ANQGSEA. CDR3 length: 14 residues. With V trimmed by 6 bases and J by 5 bases, 5 bases remained unmatched. In DNA, the CDR3 is TGCAGCGTAACGGGACTAGCGGGCAACAATGAGCAGTTCTTC. Protein sequence: CSVTGLAGNNEQFF.

This rearrangement joins TRBV29-1 to TRBJ2-3; D ambiguous. Germline loops: CDR1 SQVTM, CDR2 ANQGSEA. The V end lost 0 bases, the J end lost 0 bases, and 13 bases lay between the germline ends. The CDR3 length is 16 residues. The chain's CDR3 is CSVEDLTLMSTDTQYF. The CDR3 bases are TGCAGCGTTGAAGACCTAACCCTCATGAGCACAGATACGCAGTATTTT.

This clonotype was recorded a few times. V is TRBV7-9 and J is TRBJ2-3; 7 positions agree with TRBD2. The CDR3 has 16 amino acids. J was trimmed by 2 bases and V by 5 bases; bases with no gene match: 10. Germline-derived CDR1 and CDR2 are SEHNR and FQNEAQ (reference sequence). The CDR3 sequence is CASSLPSGDITDTQYF. CDR3 coding DNA: TGTGCCAGCAGCCTGCCTAGCGGTGATATCACAGATACGCAGTATTTT.

The chain uses TRBV6-1 and TRBJ1-2, with D perhaps TRBD1 (6 bases). This CDR3 spans 12 amino acids. CDR1 is MNHNS, CDR2 SASEGT, per germline. Trimming removed 10 bases from V and 3 bases from J, with 12 bases in between. The CDR3, as DNA: TGTGCCACCGAGACAGGAGACTATGGCTACACCTTC. It translates to CATETGDYGYTF.

This clonotype was observed a few times. The rearrangement uses TRBV7-2 and TRBJ2-3; D gene uncertain. The V gene's germline CDR1 is SGHTA and CDR2 FQGNSA. This CDR3 region has 12 residues. V shed 8 bases and J shed 2 bases, with 8 bases lying between them. This chain's CDR3 is CASGLDTDTQYF. CDR3 DNA sequence: TGTGCCAGCGGCCTCGACACAGATACGCAGTATTTT.

V usage is TRBV5-1 and J usage is TRBJ2-7, with D perhaps TRBD1 (6 bases). The CDR3 covers 15 residues. Trimming left V 1 base short and J 2 bases short, with 13 bases between. CDR1 is SGHRS, CDR2 YFSETQ, per germline. The CDR3 region has the DNA TGCGCCAGCAGCTTGACTACAGGGAGTACCTACGAGCAGTACTTC. As protein: CASSLTTGSTYEQYF.

The chain links TRBV7-2 to TRBJ2-5; 8 positions agree with TRBD1. CDR1 SGHTA and CDR2 FQGNSA come from the germline V gene. V dropped 5 bases and J dropped 4; count of bases not matched to a gene: 9. This CDR3 is 15 amino acids long. The CDR3 bases are TGTGCCAGCAGCCCATCGAGGACAGGGAGAGAGACCCAGTACTTC. Protein sequence: CASSPSRTGRETQYF.

The J gene is TRBJ2-1, the V gene TRBV20-1; TRBD2 matches 7 bases. The CDR3 spans 16 residues. Trimming removed 0 bases from V and 6 bases from J; junction bases left unmatched: 11. Per the germline V gene, CDR1 is DFQATT and CDR2 is SNEGSKA (reference sequence). The CDR3 sequence: CSARDDLRGSVNEQFF. CDR3 bases: TGCAGTGCTAGAGATGATCTGCGCGGGAGTGTCAATGAGCAGTTCTTC.

Worth noting for this clonotype: Sequence at one end of the junction differs from germline and may be a read error. This CDR3 is CASSKTHDRALTF. The CDR3 DNA is TGTGCCAGCAGCAAAACCCACGACAGGGCCCTTACATTC. This chain links TRBV28 with TRBJ1-2; TRBD1 agrees at 7 bases. Germline V gene data show CDR1 as MDHEN and CDR2 as SYDVKM. The CDR3 extends over 13 amino acids.